The clone carrying this TCR beta chain came up many times. Its antigen is undetermined. This specimen belongs to a study of identical twins. Study-wide results and caveats: Memory repertoires lacked the insertion deficit that abundant cord blood beta clonotypes showed.

TCRdb independently ran MiXCR on the 5' RACE reads; one entry per CDR3 protein. The sample consists of hundreds of thousands of distinct CDR3 sequences, about 20% of them appearing once. This sample also belongs to another study, concerning T cells expressing NK-cell markers. Per that paper: Sequencing of TCR beta repertoires drew on sorted CD3+CD56+NKG2C+, CD3+CD56+NKG2C- and CD3+CD56-NKG2C+ T cells. About 6 donors had dominant NKG2C+ clonotypes that comprised roughly 1.0-7.0% of their CD8+ T cells. Whether the expanded NKG2C+ T cell clones recognized HCMV remained unclear.

The sample taken for sequencing was PBMCs. This TCR was sampled from a woman aged 18-29 years in good health.

The CDR3 here is CASVASDSRGTEAFF. The CDR3 region has the DNA TGTGCCAGTGTCGCCTCGGACAGCCGAGGCACTGAAGCTTTCTTT. This sequence joins TRBV19 and TRBJ1-1, with a possible D match to TRBD1 (6 bases). CDR1 is LNHDA and CDR2 is SQIVND in the germline V gene (reference sequence). There are 15 residues in the CDR3. Trimming took 8 bases from V and 4 from J, leaving 20 bases between them.